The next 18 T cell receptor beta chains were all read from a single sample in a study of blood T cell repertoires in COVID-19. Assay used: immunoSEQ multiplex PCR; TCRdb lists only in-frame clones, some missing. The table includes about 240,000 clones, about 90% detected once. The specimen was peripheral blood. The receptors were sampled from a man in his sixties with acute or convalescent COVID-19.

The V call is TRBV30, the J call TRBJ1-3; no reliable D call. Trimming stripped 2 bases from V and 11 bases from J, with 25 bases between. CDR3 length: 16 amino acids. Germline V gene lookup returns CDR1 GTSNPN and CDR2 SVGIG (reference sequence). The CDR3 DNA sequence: TGTGCCTGGAGTTCCCTGACATGGGAAGAGGGCAACGCCATATATTTT. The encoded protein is CAWSSLTWEEGNAIYF. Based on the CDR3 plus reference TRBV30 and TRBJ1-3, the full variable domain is SQTIHQWPATLVQPVGSPLSLECTVEGTSNPNLYWYRQAAGRGLQLLFYSVGIGQISSEVPQNLSASRPQDRQFILSSKKLLLSDSGFYLCAWSSLTWEEGNAIYFGEGSWLTVV.

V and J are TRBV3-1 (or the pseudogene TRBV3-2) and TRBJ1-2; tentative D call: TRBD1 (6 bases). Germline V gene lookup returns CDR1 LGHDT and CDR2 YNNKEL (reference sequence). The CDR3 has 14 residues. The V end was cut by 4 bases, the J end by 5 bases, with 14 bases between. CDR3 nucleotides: TGTGCCAGCAGCCCGGCTACAGGGAGTTATGGCTACACCTTC. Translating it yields CASSPATGSYGYTF.

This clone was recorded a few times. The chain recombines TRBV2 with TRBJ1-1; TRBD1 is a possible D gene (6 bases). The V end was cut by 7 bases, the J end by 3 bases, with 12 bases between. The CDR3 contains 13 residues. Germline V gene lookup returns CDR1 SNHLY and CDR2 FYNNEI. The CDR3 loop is CASMNPGDTEAFF. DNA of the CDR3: TGTGCCAGCATGAATCCAGGGGACACTGAAGCTTTCTTT.

The CDR3 region has the DNA TGTGCCAGCGCGGCCCGGGGTAATGCGGGAAACACCATATATTTT. Its translation: CASAARGNAGNTIYF. This rearrangement joins TRBV27 to TRBJ1-3; D is ambiguous. V was clipped by 8 bases and J by 4 bases, with 18 bases between them. This CDR3 is 15 amino acids long. CDR1 is MNHEY, CDR2 SMNVEV, per germline (reference sequence).

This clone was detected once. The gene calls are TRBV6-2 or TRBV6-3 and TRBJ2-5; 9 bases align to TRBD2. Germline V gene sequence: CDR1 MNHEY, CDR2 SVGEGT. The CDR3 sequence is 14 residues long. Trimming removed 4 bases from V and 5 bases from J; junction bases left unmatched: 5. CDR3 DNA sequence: TGTGCCAGCAGTTCGGGACTAGCTTCGGAGACCCAGTACTTC. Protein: CASSSGLASETQYF.

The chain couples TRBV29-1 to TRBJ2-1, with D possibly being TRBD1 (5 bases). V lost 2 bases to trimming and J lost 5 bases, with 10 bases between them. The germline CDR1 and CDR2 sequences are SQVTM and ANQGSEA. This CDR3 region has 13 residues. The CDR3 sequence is CSVELQVHNEQFF. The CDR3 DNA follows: TGCAGCGTTGAATTACAGGTACACAATGAGCAGTTCTTC.

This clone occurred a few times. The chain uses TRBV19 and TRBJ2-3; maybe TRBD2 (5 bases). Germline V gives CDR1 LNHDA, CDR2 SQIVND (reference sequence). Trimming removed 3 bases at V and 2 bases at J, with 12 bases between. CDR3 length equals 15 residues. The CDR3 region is CASSIWTSPTDTQYF. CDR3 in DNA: TGTGCCAGTAGTATCTGGACTTCTCCCACAGATACGCAGTATTTT.

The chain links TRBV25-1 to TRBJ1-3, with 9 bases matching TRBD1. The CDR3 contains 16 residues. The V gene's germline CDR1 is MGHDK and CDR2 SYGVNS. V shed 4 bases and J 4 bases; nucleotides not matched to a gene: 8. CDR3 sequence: CASSVQGAMGGNTIYF. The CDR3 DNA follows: TGTGCCAGCAGTGTACAGGGGGCGATGGGCGGAAACACCATATATTTT.

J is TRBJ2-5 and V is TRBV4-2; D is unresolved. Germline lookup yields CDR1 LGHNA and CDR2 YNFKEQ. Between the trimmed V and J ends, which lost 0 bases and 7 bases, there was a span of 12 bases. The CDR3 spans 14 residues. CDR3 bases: TGTGCCAGCAGCCAAGATGCGAGGCTGGGGACCCAGTACTTC. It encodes CASSQDARLGTQYF.

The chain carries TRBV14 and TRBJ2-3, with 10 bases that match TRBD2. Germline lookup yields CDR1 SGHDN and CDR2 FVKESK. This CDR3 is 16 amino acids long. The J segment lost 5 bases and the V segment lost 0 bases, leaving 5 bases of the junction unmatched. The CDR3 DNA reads TGTGCCAGCAGCCAAGACGTAGCGGGAGGACTAGATACGCAGTATTTT. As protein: CASSQDVAGGLDTQYF.

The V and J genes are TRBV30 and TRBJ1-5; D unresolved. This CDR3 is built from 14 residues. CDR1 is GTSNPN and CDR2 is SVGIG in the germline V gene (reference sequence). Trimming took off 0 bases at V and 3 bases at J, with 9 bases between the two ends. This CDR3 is CAWSVARYNQPQHF. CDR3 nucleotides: TGTGCCTGGAGTGTAGCACGGTACAATCAGCCCCAGCATTTT.

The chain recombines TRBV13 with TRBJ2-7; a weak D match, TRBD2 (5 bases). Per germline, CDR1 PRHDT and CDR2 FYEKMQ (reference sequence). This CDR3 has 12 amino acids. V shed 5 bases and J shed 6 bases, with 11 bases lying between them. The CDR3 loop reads CASSHGRGEQYF. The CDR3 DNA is TGTGCCAGCAGCCATGGACGGGGCGAGCAGTACTTC. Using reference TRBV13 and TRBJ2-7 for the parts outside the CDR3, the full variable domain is AAGVIQSPRHLIKEKRETATLKCYPIPRHDTVYWYQQGPGQDPQFLISFYEKMQSDKGSIPDRFSAQQFSDYHSELNMSSLELGDSALYFCASSHGRGEQYFGPGTRLTVT.

The CDR3 nucleotides read TGTGCCAGCAGCTTACTCCAGGGCTACTATGGCTACACCTTC. This encodes CASSLLQGYYGYTF. The chain has TRBV5-4 and TRBJ1-2; tentative D call: TRBD1 (5 bases). CDR3 length: 14 residues. V lost 2 bases to trimming and J lost 3 bases, with 11 bases between them. From germline, CDR1 is SGHNT and CDR2 YYREEE (reference sequence).

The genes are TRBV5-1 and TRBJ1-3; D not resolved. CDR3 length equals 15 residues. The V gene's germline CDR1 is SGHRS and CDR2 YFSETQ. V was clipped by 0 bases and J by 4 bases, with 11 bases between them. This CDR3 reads CASSLEAGYGNTIYF. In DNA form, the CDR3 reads TGCGCCAGCAGCTTGGAAGCGGGGTACGGAAACACCATATATTTT.

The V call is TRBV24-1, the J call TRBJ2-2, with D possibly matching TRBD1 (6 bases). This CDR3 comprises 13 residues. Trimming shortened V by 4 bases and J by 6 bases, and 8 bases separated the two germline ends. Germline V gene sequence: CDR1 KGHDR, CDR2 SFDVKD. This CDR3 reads CATSDAGAGELFF. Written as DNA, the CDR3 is TGTGCCACCAGTGACGCAGGGGCCGGGGAGCTGTTTTTT.

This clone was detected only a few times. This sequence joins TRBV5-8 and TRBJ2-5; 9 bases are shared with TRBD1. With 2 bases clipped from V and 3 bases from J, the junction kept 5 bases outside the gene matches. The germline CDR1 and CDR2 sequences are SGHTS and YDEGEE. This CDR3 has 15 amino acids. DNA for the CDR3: TGTGCCAGCAGCTTCGGGACAGGGACAGAAGAGACCCAGTACTTC. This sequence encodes CASSFGTGTEETQYF.

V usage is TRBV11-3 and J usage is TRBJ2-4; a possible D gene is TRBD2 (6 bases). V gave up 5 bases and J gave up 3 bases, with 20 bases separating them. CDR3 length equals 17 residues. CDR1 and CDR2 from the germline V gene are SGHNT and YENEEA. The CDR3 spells CASSQYQGGQVKNIQYF. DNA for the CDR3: TGTGCCAGCAGCCAATATCAGGGAGGTCAAGTCAAAAACATTCAGTACTTC.

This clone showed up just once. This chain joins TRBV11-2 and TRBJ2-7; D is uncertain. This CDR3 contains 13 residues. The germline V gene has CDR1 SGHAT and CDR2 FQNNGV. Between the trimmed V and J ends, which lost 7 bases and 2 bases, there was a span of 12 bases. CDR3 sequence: CASTSQFPYEQYF. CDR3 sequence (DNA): TGTGCCAGCACCTCCCAGTTCCCCTACGAGCAGTACTTC.